This passage covers 23 T cell receptor beta chains from one sample sequenced in a study of shared clonotypes between healthy human individuals. Assay: immunoSEQ multiplex PCR; the TCRdb copy retains only in-frame clones and omits some. This repertoire shows over 400,000 clones, more than 75% found once; its top ten account for about 12%. Sequencing was performed on PBMCs. The receptors derive from a woman aged 35 to 49 in good health. Some clones in this sample may be carry-over from other donors' samples.

The chain uses TRBV27 and TRBJ2-3; 9 bases match TRBD1. The CDR3 sequence is 14 residues long. With V trimmed by 4 bases and J by 6 bases, 5 bases remained unmatched. Germline values: CDR1 MNHEY, CDR2 SMNVEV (reference sequence). The CDR3 DNA follows: TGTGCCAGCAGTTCTACAGGGGGCTCGGATACGCAGTATTTT. As protein: CASSSTGGSDTQYF.

The gene calls are TRBV19 and TRBJ2-1, with D possibly being TRBD1 (5 bases). The length of the CDR3 is 12 residues. V dropped 3 bases and J dropped 7 bases, with 7 bases sitting between them. CDR1 and CDR2 from the germline V gene are LNHDA and SQIVND (reference sequence). This CDR3 reads CASSMGLNEQFF. The DNA for the CDR3 is TGTGCCAGTAGTATGGGGCTAAATGAGCAGTTCTTC.

This chain joins TRBV5-1 and TRBJ2-7; TRBD1 matches at 12 bases. Germline V gene lookup returns CDR1 SGHRS and CDR2 YFSETQ. The CDR3 length is 16 residues. The V gene end was trimmed by 5 bases and the J gene end by 6 bases; junction bases not matched to a gene: 12. The CDR3 DNA reads as TGCGCCAGCAGTTTTACCGGGACAGGGGGCGTTGGCGAGCAGTACTTC. This gives the protein CASSFTGTGGVGEQYF. Full variable domain (remainder filled in from reference TRBV5-1 and TRBJ2-7): KAGVTQTPRYLIKTRGQQVTLSCSPISGHRSVSWYQQTPGQGLQFLFEYFSETQRNKGNFPGRFSGRQFSNSRSEMNVSTLELGDSALYLCASSFTGTGGVGEQYFGPGTRLTVT.

The chain is built from TRBV19 and TRBJ1-5, with 7 positions matching TRBD1. In germline, CDR1 is LNHDA, CDR2 SQIVND (reference sequence). V gave up 5 bases and J gave up 4 bases; unmatched junction bases: 2. The CDR3 contains 13 residues. This CDR3 reads CASSVTGNQPQHF. The CDR3 nucleotides are TGTGCCAGTAGTGTGACAGGGAATCAGCCCCAGCATTTT.

This clone was counted a single time. In DNA, the CDR3 is TGCGCCAGCAGCGATGTGGTGGGCACAGATACGCAGTATTTT. This gives the protein CASSDVVGTDTQYF. The chain links TRBV4-3 to TRBJ2-3, with D hard to call. In germline, CDR1 is LGHNA, CDR2 YSLEER. The CDR3 has 14 amino acids. V was pared by 5 bases and J by 1 base, with 10 bases between.

The chain employs TRBV7-2 and TRBJ2-3; tentatively, D is TRBD1 (6 bases). CDR1 is SGHTA, CDR2 FQGNSA, per germline. This CDR3 has 17 residues. The germline V and J ends were trimmed by 5 bases and 1 base, with 19 bases remaining between them. In nucleotides, the CDR3 is TGTGCCAGCAGCCCCCGGAGAGGGGGTCTTGGCACAGATACGCAGTATTTT. It yields the protein CASSPRRGGLGTDTQYF. The complete variable domain, with remaining parts taken from reference TRBV7-2 and TRBJ2-3, reads GAGVSQSPSNKVTEKGKDVELRCDPISGHTALYWYRQSLGQGLEFLIYFQGNSAPDKSGLPSDRFSAERTGGSVSTLTIQRTQQEDSAVYLCASSPRRGGLGTDTQYFGPGTRLTVL.

The chain employs TRBV2 and TRBJ2-7; TRBD1 aligns across 9 bases. The CDR3 is 13 residues long. The V segment lost 7 bases and the J segment 3 bases; nucleotides outside the gene matches: 4. Germline V gene data show CDR1 as SNHLY and CDR2 as FYNNEI. In DNA, the CDR3 is TGTGCCAGCAAAAGACAGGGGGGCTACGAGCAGTACTTC. Its protein is CASKRQGGYEQYF.

The chain is built from TRBV7-7 and TRBJ2-7; no firm D call. Germline CDR1 and CDR2: SSHAT and FNYEAQ (reference sequence). Trimming shortened V by 1 base and J by 3 bases, and 7 bases separated the two germline ends. The CDR3 contains 13 residues. The CDR3 loop reads CASSLGRSYEQYF. The CDR3 region has the DNA TGTGCCAGCAGCTTAGGACGGAGCTACGAGCAGTACTTC.

The chain employs TRBV5-1 and TRBJ1-1; D is undetermined. CDR1 is SGHRS and CDR2 is YFSETQ in the germline V gene. With 4 bases removed from V and 4 bases from J, the gap between germline ends came to 14 bases. CDR3 length: 14 residues. DNA of the CDR3: TGCGCCAGCAGCCCCCCCCCGGGAGGCACTGAAGCTTTCTTT. It translates to CASSPPPGGTEAFF.

The V call is TRBV28, the J call TRBJ2-1; a weak D match, TRBD1 (6 bases). The CDR3 consists of 14 residues. From germline, CDR1 is MDHEN and CDR2 SYDVKM. The germline V and J ends were trimmed by 5 bases and 3 bases, with 11 bases remaining between them. DNA for the CDR3: TGTGCCAGCAGTAGTCAGGGGTTCTACAATGAGCAGTTCTTC. Its translation: CASSSQGFYNEQFF.

This sequence joins TRBV6-4 and TRBJ2-5; 9 nucleotides line up with TRBD2. Losses at the gene ends were 4 bases for V and 5 bases for J; bases not matched to a gene: 8. This CDR3 is built from 15 residues. Germline V CDR1 and CDR2: MRHNA, SNTAGT. CDR3 DNA sequence: TGTGCCAGCAGTGTTGGTAGCGGGAGTGGGGAGACCCAGTACTTC. It encodes CASSVGSGSGETQYF.

The chain combines TRBV5-1 with TRBJ2-3, with 9 positions matching TRBD1. Germline loops: CDR1 SGHRS, CDR2 YFSETQ. V shed 5 bases, J shed 5 bases, and the junction held 12 bases outside the gene matches. The CDR3 extends over 16 amino acids. The CDR3 loop reads CASRSIPGQGIDTQYF. The CDR3, as DNA: TGCGCCAGCAGATCGATTCCGGGACAGGGTATAGATACGCAGTATTTT. The full variable domain, with the rest looked up from reference TRBV5-1 and TRBJ2-3, is KAGVTQTPRYLIKTRGQQVTLSCSPISGHRSVSWYQQTPGQGLQFLFEYFSETQRNKGNFPGRFSGRQFSNSRSEMNVSTLELGDSALYLCASRSIPGQGIDTQYFGPGTRLTVL.

This chain joins TRBV2 and TRBJ2-3; perhaps TRBD2 as D (5 bases). Trimming shortened V by 6 bases and J by 2 bases, and 21 bases separated the two germline ends. The CDR3 runs to 17 residues. Per the germline V gene, CDR1 is SNHLY and CDR2 is FYNNEI. DNA of the CDR3: TGTGCCAGCAGAAGGGAGAGATGGTCAAATAACACAGATACGCAGTATTTT. Encoded protein: CASRRERWSNNTDTQYF.

This rearrangement joins TRBV18 to TRBJ2-7, with D perhaps TRBD2 (6 bases). The V end lost 3 bases, the J end lost 4 bases, and 16 bases lay between the germline ends. Germline V gene lookup returns CDR1 KGHSH and CDR2 LQKENI. The CDR3 consists of 15 residues. CDR3 amino acids: CASSPRDSLTYEQYF. The CDR3 DNA follows: TGTGCCAGCTCACCCCGGGACTCCCTTACGTACGAGCAGTACTTC.

This clone came up once. CDR3 region: CASSEGYGPRGEQFF. The CDR3 bases are TGTGCCAGCAGTGAAGGGTATGGGCCCCGAGGGGAGCAGTTCTTC. This chain connects TRBV6-1 to TRBJ2-1; TRBD2 is a possible D gene (5 bases). Per the germline V gene, CDR1 is MNHNS and CDR2 is SASEGT. V was cut by 1 base and J by 10 bases, with 17 bases left in between. The CDR3 contains 15 residues.

The CDR3 protein is CACCGINYGYTF. The CDR3 DNA reads as TGTGCCTGTTGCGGCATTAACTATGGCTACACCTTC. The rearrangement uses TRBV30 and TRBJ1-2; D gene uncertain. V lost 6 bases and J 1 base, leaving 9 bases between the germline ends. Germline CDR1 reads GTSNPN; CDR2 reads SVGIG (reference sequence). The CDR3 extends over 12 amino acids.

The gene calls are TRBV29-1 and TRBJ2-1, with 14 bases aligning to TRBD2. The CDR3 contains 13 residues. V lost 7 bases and J lost 10; bases outside the gene matches: 6. From germline, CDR1 is SQVTM and CDR2 ANQGSEA. CDR3 bases: TGCAGCGGTGGACTAGCGGGAGGAGGGGAGCAGTTCTTC. This gives the protein CSGGLAGGGEQFF.

This clone was observed a handful of times. J is TRBJ2-7 and V is TRBV11-2; 7 bases line up with TRBD2. The CDR3 consists of 14 residues. The V gene end was trimmed by 0 bases and the J gene end by 3 bases; junction bases not matched to a gene: 2. Germline V gene lookup returns CDR1 SGHAT and CDR2 FQNNGV. As DNA, the CDR3 is TGTGCCAGCAGCTTAGAGGGGGGGGACTACGAGCAGTACTTC. This codes for CASSLEGGDYEQYF.

This clone was found a few times. Other DNA sequences within the sample encode an identical CDR3. The chain is built from TRBV19 and TRBJ1-1; D gene ambiguous. The CDR3 is 12 residues long. Germline lookup yields CDR1 LNHDA and CDR2 SQIVND (reference sequence). Trimming removed 3 bases at V and 1 base at J, with 3 bases between. CDR3 nucleotides: TGTGCCAGTAGTATCTGGAACACTGAAGCTTTCTTT. Encoded protein: CASSIWNTEAFF. Using reference TRBV19 and TRBJ1-1 for the parts outside the CDR3, the full variable domain is DGGITQSPKYLFRKEGQNVTLSCEQNLNHDAMYWYRQDPGQGLRLIYYSQIVNDFQKGDIAEGYSVSREKKESFPLTVTSAQKNPTAFYLCASSIWNTEAFFGQGTRLTVV.

The chain has TRBV29-1 and TRBJ2-5; 9 positions agree with TRBD1. The DNA end is more similar to TRBJ2-7, so the J call may be wrong. Germline V gene sequence: CDR1 SQVTM, CDR2 ANQGSEA. This CDR3 region has 15 residues. The CDR3, as DNA: TGCAGCGTTTTCGTCTCGGGACAGGGCTCCTACGAGCAGTACTTC. Translating it yields CSVFVSGQGSYEQYF.

The V gene is TRBV9, the J gene TRBJ1-5; 8 bases match TRBD1. The V segment lost 4 bases and the J segment 5 bases; nucleotides outside the gene matches: 5. In germline, CDR1 is SGDLS, CDR2 YYNGEE. This CDR3 region has 14 residues. Here the CDR3 DNA reads TGTGCCAGCAGCACACAGGGGGACGATCAGCCCCAGCATTTT. It is translated as CASSTQGDDQPQHF.

Worth noting for this clone: Other DNA variants within this sample encode the same CDR3. The CDR3 bases are TGTGCCTGGAGTGGGGGAGGAAACCAGCCCCAGCATTTT. The encoded protein is CAWSGGGNQPQHF. The gene calls are TRBV30 and TRBJ1-5; no clear D gene. The CDR3 runs 13 residues. Germline V gene data show CDR1 as GTSNPN and CDR2 as SVGIG (reference sequence). With 1 base removed from V and 7 bases from J, the gap between germline ends came to 11 bases. The whole variable domain, filled in from reference TRBV30 and TRBJ1-5, reads SQTIHQWPATLVQPVGSPLSLECTVEGTSNPNLYWYRQAAGRGLQLLFYSVGIGQISSEVPQNLSASRPQDRQFILSSKKLLLSDSGFYLCAWSGGGNQPQHFGDGTRLSIL.

About this clone: An end of the junction does not agree with germline; a read error may underlie this. The chain couples TRBV28 to TRBJ2-3; D unclear. The CDR3 spans 13 residues. Germline V gene data show CDR1 as MDHEN and CDR2 as SYDVKM. Here the CDR3 DNA reads TGTGCCAACAGTCGACTCAGCACAGATACGCAGTATTTT. Its protein product is CANSRLSTDTQYF.